The 5 T cell receptor beta chains presented below share a single source sample, sequenced in a study of T-cell reconstitution after alpha-beta-depleted transplantation in children. Unique molecular identifiers tagged the TCRbeta library. MiXCR, run by TCRdb on the PCR reads, gives a single entry per CDR3 protein. The sample has about 400,000 distinct CDR3 sequences; 20% are singletons. The sample was PBMCs from the stem cell graft donor, taken from the stem cell graft. These receptors all come from a human donor who donated a stem cell graft to a child with acute myeloid leukemia.

In this sample, this clonotype turned up many times. In nucleotides, the CDR3 is TGTGCCAGCAGTTCGCGGGAGGAGACCCAGTACTTC. Translation: CASSSREETQYF. V and J are TRBV12-3 or TRBV12-4 and TRBJ2-5; 7 positions agree with TRBD2. The CDR3 is made up of 12 amino acids. With V trimmed by 4 bases and J by 5 bases, 1 base remained unmatched.

This clonotype was detected ten times or more. The rearrangement joins TRBV4-2 to TRBJ2-1; 12 nucleotides match TRBD2. This CDR3 region has 15 residues. In germline, CDR1 is LGHNA, CDR2 YNFKEQ. With V trimmed by 4 bases and J by 8 bases, 6 bases remained unmatched. CDR3 sequence: CASSLASGRADEQFF. CDR3 DNA: TGTGCCAGCAGCCTTGCTAGCGGGAGGGCTGATGAGCAGTTCTTC.

This clonotype has a count of ten or more. The rearrangement uses TRBV6-2 or TRBV6-3 and TRBJ2-7; 8 nucleotides match TRBD2. The CDR3 is made up of 14 amino acids. From germline, CDR1 is MNHEY and CDR2 SVGEGT. Trimming at V came to 10 bases and at J to 0 bases, leaving 8 bases not matched to a gene. CDR3 in DNA: TGTGCCACCCGTAAAGCGGGAGACTCCTACGAGCAGTACTTC. As protein: CATRKAGDSYEQYF.

This clonotype was seen a few times. The chain carries TRBV6-2 or TRBV6-3 and TRBJ2-1; 9 positions agree with TRBD1. Per germline, CDR1 MNHEY and CDR2 SVGEGT. With 7 bases clipped from V and 3 bases from J, the junction kept 13 bases outside the gene matches. The CDR3 loop spans 17 amino acids. DNA of the CDR3: TGTGCCAGCACCCTATCAGCCGGGACAGGGTACTACAATGAGCAGTTCTTC. Protein product: CASTLSAGTGYYNEQFF.

This chain joins TRBV4-1 and TRBJ2-3; no clear D. The CDR3 covers 13 residues. V lost 0 bases, J lost 6 bases, and 7 bases lay in between. CDR1 is MGHRA and CDR2 is YSYEKL in the germline V gene. CDR3 nucleotide sequence: TGCGCCAGCAGCCAAGATCCGGGTGATACGCAGTATTTT. It codes for CASSQDPGDTQYF.